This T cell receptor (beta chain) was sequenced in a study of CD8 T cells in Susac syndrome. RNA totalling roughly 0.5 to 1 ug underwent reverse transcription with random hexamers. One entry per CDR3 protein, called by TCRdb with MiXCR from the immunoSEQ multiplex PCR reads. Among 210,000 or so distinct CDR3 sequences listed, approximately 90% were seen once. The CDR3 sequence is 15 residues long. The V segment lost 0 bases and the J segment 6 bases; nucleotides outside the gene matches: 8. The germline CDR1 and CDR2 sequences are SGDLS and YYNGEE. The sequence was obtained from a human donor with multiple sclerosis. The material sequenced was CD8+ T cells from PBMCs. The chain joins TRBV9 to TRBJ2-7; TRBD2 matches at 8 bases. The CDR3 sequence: CASSVGGGLVGEQYF. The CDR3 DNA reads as TGTGCCAGCAGCGTAGGAGGGGGACTAGTAGGCGAGCAGTACTTC.